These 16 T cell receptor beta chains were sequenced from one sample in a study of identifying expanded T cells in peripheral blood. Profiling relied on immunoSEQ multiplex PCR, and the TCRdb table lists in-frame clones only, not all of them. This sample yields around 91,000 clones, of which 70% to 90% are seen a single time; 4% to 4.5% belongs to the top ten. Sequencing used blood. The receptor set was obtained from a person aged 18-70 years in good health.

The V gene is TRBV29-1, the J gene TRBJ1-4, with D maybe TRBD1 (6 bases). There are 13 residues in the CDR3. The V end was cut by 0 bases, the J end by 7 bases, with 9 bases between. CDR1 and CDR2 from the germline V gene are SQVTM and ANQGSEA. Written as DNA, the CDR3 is TGCAGCGTTGAAGACAGGGGAGGTGAAAAACTGTTTTTT. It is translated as CSVEDRGGEKLFF.

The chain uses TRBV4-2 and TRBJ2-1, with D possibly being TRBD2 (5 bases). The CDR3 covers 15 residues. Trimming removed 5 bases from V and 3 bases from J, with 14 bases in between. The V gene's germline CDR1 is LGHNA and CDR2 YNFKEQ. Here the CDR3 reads CASSLEASSYNEQFF. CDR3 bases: TGTGCCAGCAGCTTGGAGGCTAGCAGCTACAATGAGCAGTTCTTC.

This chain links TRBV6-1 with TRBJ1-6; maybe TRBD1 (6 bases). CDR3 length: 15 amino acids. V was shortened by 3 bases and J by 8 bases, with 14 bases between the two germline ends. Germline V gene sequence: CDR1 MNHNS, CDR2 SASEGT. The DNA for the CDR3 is TGTGCCAGCAGTGAGGGACGGGGGGCTCATTCACCCCTCCACTTT. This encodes CASSEGRGAHSPLHF.

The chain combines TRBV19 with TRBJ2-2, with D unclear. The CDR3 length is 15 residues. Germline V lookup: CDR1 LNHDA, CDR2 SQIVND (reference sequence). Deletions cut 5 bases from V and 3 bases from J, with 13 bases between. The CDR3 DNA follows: TGTGCCAGTAGTTTGCCGGGTCACTACACCGGGGAGCTGTTTTTT. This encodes CASSLPGHYTGELFF.

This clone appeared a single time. The CDR3 DNA follows: TGTGCCAGCAGTGAGGGGACAGGGGGCGATGAGCAGTTCTTC. It is translated as CASSEGTGGDEQFF. The genes are TRBV6-4 and TRBJ2-1; TRBD1 matches 12 bases. Germline trimming cut 3 bases from V and 8 bases from J; bases unmatched to any gene: 2. Germline values: CDR1 MRHNA, CDR2 SNTAGT. This CDR3 contains 14 residues.

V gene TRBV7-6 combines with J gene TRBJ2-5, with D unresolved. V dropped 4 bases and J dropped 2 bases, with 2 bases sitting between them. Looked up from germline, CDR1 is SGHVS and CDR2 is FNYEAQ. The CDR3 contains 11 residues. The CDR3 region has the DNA TGTGCCAGCAGCTCGCAAGAGACCCAGTACTTC. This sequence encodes CASSSQETQYF.

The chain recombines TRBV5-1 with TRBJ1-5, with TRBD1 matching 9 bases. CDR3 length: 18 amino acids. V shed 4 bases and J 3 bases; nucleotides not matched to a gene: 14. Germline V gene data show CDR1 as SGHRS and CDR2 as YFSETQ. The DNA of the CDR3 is TGCGCCAGCAGCCCGAGACCGACAGGGGGGGACCTCAATCAGCCCCAGCATTTT. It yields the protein CASSPRPTGGDLNQPQHF.

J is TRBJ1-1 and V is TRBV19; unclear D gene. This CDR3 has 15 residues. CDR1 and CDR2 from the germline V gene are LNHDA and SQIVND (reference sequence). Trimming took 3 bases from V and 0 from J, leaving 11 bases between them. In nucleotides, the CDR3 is TGTGCCAGTAGTATTGTTGCCAGTATGAACACTGAAGCTTTCTTT. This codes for CASSIVASMNTEAFF.

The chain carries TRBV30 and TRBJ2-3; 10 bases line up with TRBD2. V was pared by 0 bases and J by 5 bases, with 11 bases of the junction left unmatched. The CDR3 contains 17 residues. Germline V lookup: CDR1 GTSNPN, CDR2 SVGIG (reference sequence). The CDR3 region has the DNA TGTGCCTGGAGTGTAATAGGAGGGGCTAGCGGGAGAGATACGCAGTATTTT. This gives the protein CAWSVIGGASGRDTQYF. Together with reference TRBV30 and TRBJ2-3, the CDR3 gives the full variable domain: SQTIHQWPATLVQPVGSPLSLECTVEGTSNPNLYWYRQAAGRGLQLLFYSVGIGQISSEVPQNLSASRPQDRQFILSSKKLLLSDSGFYLCAWSVIGGASGRDTQYFGPGTRLTVL.

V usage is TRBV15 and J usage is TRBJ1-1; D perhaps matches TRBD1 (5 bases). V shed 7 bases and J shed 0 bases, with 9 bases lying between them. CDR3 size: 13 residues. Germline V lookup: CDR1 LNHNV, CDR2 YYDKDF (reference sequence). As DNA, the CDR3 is TGTGCCACCACCAAGACAGTGAACACTGAAGCTTTCTTT. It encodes CATTKTVNTEAFF. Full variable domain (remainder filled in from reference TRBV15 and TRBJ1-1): DAMVIQNPRYQVTQFGKPVTLSCSQTLNHNVMYWYQQKSSQAPKLLFHYYDKDFNNEADTPDNFQSRRPNTSFCFLDIRSPGLGDTAMYLCATTKTVNTEAFFGQGTRLTVV.

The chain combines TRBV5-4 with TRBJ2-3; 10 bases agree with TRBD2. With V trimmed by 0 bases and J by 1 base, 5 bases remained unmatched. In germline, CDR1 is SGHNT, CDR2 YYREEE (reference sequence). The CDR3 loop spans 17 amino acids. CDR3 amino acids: CASSLALLAGRTDTQYF. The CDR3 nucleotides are TGTGCCAGCAGCTTGGCCTTACTAGCGGGACGCACAGATACGCAGTATTTT.

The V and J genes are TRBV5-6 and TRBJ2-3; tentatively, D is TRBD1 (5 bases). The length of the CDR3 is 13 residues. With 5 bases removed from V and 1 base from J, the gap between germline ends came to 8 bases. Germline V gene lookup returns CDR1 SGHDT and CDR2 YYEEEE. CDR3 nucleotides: TGTGCCAGCAGATTACAGGGCACAGATACGCAGTATTTT. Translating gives CASRLQGTDTQYF.

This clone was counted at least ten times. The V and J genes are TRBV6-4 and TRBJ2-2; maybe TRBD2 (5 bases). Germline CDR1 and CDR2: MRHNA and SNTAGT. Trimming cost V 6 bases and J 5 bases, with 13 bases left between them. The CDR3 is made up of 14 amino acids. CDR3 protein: CASSRDSQTGELFF. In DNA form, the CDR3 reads TGTGCCAGCAGCCGGGATTCACAGACCGGGGAGCTGTTTTTT.

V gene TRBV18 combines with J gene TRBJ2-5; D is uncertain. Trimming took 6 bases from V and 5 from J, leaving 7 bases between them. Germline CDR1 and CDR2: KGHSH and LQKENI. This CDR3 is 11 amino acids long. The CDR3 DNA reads TGTGCCAGCTCCGAGGTGGAGACCCAGTACTTC. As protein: CASSEVETQYF. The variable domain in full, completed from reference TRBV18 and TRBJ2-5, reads NAGVMQNPRHLVRRRGQEARLRCSPMKGHSHVYWYRQLPEEGLKFMVYLQKENIIDESGMPKERFSAEFPKEGPSILRIQQVVRGDSAAYFCASSEVETQYFGPGTRLLVL.

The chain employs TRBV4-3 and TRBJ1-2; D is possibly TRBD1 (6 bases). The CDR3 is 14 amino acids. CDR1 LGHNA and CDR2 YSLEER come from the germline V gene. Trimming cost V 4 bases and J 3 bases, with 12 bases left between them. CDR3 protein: CASSLEGGYYGYTF. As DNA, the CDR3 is TGCGCCAGCAGCCTCGAAGGGGGGTACTATGGCTACACCTTC.

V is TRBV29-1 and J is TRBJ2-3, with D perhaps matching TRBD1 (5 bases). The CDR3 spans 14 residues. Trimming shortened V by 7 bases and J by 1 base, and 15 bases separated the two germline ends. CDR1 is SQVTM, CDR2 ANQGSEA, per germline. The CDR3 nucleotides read TGCAGCGGGCTACAGGATCTAGGCACAGATACGCAGTATTTT. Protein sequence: CSGLQDLGTDTQYF.